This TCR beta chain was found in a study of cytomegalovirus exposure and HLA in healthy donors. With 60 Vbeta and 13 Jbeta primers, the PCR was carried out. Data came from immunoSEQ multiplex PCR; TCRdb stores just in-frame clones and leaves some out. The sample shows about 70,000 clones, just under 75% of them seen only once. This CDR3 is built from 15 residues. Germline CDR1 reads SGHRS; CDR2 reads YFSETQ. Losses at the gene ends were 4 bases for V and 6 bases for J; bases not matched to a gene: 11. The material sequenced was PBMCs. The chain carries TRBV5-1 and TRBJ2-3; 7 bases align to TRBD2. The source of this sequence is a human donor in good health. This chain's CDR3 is CASSRTSAPADTQYF. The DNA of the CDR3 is TGCGCCAGCAGCCGTACTAGCGCCCCAGCCGATACGCAGTATTTT.